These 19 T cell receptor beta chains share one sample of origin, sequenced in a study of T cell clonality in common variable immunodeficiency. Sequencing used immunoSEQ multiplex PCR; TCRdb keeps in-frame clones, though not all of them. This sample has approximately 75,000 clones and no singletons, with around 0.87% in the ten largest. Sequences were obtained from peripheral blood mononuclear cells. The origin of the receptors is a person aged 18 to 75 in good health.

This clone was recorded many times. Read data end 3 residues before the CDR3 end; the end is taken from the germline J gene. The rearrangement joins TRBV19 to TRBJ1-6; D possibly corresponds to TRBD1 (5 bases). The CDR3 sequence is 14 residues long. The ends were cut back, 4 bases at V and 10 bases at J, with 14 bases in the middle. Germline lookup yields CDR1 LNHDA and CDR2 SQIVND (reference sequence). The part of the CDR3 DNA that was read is TGTGCCAGTAGTACCACGGGGGGTAGATCACCC. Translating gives CASSTTGGRSP. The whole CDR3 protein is CASSTTGGRSPLHF.

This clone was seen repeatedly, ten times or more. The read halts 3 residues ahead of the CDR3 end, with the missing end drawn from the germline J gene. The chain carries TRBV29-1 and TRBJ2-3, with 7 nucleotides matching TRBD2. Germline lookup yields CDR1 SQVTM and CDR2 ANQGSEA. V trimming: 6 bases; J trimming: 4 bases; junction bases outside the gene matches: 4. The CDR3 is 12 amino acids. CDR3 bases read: TGCAGCGTCGGACTAGGGCCAGATACG. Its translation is CSVGLGPDT. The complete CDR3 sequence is CSVGLGPDTQYF.

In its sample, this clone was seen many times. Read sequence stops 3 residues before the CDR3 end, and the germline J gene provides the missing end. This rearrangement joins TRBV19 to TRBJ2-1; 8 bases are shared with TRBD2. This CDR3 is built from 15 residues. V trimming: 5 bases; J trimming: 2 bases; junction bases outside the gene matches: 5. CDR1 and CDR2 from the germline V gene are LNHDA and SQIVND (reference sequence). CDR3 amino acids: CASSLAGSAYNEQFF. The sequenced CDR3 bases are TGTGCCAGTAGTCTAGCGGGTAGCGCCTACAATGAG.

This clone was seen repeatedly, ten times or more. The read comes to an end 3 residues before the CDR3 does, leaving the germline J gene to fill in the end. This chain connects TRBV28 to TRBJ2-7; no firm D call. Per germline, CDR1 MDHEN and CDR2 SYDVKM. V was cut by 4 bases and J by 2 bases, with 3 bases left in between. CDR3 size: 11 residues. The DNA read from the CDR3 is TGTGCCAGCAGTTCCGCCTACGAG. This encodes CASSSAYE. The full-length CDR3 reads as CASSSAYEQYF.

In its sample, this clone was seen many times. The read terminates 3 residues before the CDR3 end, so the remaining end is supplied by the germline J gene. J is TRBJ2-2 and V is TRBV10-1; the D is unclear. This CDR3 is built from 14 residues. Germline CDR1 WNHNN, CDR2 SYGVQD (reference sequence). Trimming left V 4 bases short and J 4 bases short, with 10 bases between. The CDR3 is CASSGSRTTGELFF. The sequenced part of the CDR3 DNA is TGCGCCAGCAGTGGTTCCAGAACCACCGGGGAG.

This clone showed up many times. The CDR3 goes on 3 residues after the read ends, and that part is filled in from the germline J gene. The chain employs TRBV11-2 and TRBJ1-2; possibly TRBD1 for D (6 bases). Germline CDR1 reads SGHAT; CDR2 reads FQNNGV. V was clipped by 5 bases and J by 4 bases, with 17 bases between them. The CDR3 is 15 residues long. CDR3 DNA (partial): TGTGCCAGCAGCCCTCCCAACAGGGCTCTCTATGGC. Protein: CASSPPNRALYG. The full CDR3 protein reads CASSPPNRALYGYTF.

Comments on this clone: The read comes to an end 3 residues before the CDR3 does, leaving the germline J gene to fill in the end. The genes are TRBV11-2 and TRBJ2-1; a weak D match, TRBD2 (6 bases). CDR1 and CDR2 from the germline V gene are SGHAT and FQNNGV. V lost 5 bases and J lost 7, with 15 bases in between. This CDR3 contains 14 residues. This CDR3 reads CASSRYLLANEQFF. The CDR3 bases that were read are TGTGCCAGCAGCCGTTATTTACTAGCAAATGAG.

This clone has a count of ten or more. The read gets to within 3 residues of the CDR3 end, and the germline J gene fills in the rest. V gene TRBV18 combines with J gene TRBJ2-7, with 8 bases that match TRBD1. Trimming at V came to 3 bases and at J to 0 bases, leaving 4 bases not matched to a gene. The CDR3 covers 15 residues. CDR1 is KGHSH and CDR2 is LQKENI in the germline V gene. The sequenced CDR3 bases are TGTGCCAGCTCACCGGACAGGGCCTCCTCCTACGAG. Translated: CASSPDRASSYE. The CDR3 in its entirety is CASSPDRASSYEQYF. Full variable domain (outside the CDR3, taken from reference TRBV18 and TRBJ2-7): NAGVMQNPRHLVRRRGQEARLRCSPMKGHSHVYWYRQLPEEGLKFMVYLQKENIIDESGMPKERFSAEFPKEGPSILRIQQVVRGDSAAYFCASSPDRASSYEQYFGPGTRLTVT.

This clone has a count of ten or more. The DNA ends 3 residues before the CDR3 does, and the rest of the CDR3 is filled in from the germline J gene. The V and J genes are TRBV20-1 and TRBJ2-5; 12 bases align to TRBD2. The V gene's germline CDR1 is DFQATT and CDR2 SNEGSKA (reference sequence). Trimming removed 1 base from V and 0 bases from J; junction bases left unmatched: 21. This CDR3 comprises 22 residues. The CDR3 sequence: CSARASEGTSGLLGLYQETQYF. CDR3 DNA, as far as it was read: TGCAGTGCTAGAGCGTCAGAAGGGACTAGCGGGCTCCTCGGGCTTTACCAAGAGACC.

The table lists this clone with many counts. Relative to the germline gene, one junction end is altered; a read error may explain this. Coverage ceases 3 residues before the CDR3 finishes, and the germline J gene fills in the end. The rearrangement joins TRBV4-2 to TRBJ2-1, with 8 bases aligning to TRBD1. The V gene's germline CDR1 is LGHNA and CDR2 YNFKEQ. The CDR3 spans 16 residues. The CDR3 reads CASSQDGRGRRNEQFF. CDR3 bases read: TGCGCCAGCAGCCAAGACGGCAGGGGGCGGCGAAATGAG.

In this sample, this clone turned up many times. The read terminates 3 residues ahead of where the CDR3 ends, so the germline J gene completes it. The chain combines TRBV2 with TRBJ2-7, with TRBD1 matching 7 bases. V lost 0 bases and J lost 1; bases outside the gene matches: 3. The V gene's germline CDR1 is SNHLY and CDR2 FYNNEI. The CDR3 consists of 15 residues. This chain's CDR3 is CASSEARGQSYEQYF. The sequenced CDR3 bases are TGTGCCAGCAGTGAAGCAAGGGGACAGTCCTACGAG.

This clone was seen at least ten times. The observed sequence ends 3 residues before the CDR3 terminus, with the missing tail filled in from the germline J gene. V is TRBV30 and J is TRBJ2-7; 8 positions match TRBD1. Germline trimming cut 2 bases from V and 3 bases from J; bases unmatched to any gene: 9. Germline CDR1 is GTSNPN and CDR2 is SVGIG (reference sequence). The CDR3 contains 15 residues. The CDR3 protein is CAWSPRGQDIYEQYF. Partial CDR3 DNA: TGTGCCTGGAGTCCGAGGGGACAGGACATCTACGAG.

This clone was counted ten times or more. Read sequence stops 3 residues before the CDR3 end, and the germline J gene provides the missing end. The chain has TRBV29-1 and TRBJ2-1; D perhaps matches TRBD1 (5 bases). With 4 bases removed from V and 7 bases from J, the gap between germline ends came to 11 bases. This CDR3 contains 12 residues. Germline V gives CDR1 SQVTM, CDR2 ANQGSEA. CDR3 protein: CSVGGRVNEQFF. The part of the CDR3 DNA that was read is TGCAGCGTTGGAGGCAGGGTAAATGAG.

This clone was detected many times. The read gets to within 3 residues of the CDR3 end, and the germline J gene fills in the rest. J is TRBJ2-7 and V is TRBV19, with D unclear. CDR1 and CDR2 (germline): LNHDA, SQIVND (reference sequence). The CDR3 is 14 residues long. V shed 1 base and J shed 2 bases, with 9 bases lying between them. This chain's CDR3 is CASSIGVQTYEQYF. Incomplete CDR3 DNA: TGTGCCAGTAGTATAGGTGTCCAAACCTACGAG. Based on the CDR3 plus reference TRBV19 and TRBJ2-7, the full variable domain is DGGITQSPKYLFRKEGQNVTLSCEQNLNHDAMYWYRQDPGQGLRLIYYSQIVNDFQKGDIAEGYSVSREKKESFPLTVTSAQKNPTAFYLCASSIGVQTYEQYFGPGTRLTVT.

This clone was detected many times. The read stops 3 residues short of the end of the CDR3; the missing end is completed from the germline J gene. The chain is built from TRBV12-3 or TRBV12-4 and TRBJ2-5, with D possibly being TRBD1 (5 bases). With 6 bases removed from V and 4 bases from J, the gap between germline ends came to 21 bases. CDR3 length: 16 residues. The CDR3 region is CASSRSQGSGGETQYF. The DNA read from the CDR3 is TGTGCCAGCAGCCGCTCTCAGGGCTCGGGTGGAGAGACC.

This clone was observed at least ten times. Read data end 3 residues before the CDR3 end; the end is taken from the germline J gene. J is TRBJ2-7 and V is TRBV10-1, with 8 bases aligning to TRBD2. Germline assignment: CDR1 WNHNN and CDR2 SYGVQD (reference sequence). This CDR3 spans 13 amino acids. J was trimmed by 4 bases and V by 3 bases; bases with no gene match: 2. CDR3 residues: CASSDSSGYEQYF. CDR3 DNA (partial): TGCGCCAGCAGTGATTCTAGCGGGTACGAG.

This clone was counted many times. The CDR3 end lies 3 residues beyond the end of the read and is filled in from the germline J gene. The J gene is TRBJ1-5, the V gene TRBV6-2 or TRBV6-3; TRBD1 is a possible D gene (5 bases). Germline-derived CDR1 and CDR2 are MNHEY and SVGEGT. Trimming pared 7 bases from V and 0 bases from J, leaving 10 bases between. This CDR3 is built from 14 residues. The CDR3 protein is CASTSQGSNQPQHF. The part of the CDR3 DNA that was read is TGTGCCAGCACGTCTCAGGGTAGCAATCAGCCC.

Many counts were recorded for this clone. The covered CDR3 bases are TGTGCCAGCACCATTGACAGCTACTATGGC. Its protein product is CASTIDSYYG. The CDR3 in its entirety is CASTIDSYYGYTF. This rearrangement joins TRBV2 to TRBJ1-2; TRBD1 is a possible D gene (5 bases). The DNA ends 3 residues before the CDR3 does, and the rest of the CDR3 is filled in from the germline J gene. Trimming removed 7 bases at V and 3 bases at J, with 12 bases between. The germline V gene has CDR1 SNHLY and CDR2 FYNNEI. This CDR3 has 13 residues.

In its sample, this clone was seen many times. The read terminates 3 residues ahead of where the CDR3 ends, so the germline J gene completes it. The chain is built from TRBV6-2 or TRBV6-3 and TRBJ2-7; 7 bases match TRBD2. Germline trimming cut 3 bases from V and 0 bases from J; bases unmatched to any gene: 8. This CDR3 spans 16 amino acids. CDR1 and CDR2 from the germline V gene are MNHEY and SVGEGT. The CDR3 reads CASSYRGGRNSYEQYF. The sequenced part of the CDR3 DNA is TGTGCCAGCAGTTATCGCGGGGGACGGAACTCCTACGAG.